Below, 15 T cell receptor beta chains from the same sample are listed, as sequenced in a study of T-cell memory formation after mild COVID-19. MiXCR, applied by TCRdb to the 5' RACE reads, yields one record per CDR3 protein. Of hundreds of thousands of distinct CDR3 sequences listed, roughly 21% are singletons. The specimen was PBMCs or a T cell subset sorted from them (not recorded which). Receptor source: an adult woman who had mild COVID-19 (a few samples of this study predate the infection). Cell type and time point are not known.

This clonotype was seen a few times. A junction end diverges from the germline sequence, so it may reflect a read error. V gene TRBV5-1 combines with J gene TRBJ2-1; TRBD2 aligns across 9 bases. Looked up from germline, CDR1 is SGHRS and CDR2 is YFSETQ. There are 16 residues in the CDR3. The CDR3 DNA reads as TGCGCCAGCAGCTTGTCAGCGGGGGGCACCTACAATGAGCGGTTCTTC. Encoded protein: CASSLSAGGTYNERFF.

The chain joins TRBV24-1 to TRBJ2-7, with D possibly being TRBD1 or TRBD2 (5 bases each). The CDR3 runs to 13 residues. V was pared by 7 bases and J by 0 bases, with 9 bases between. The V gene's germline CDR1 is KGHDR and CDR2 SFDVKD. The CDR3 bases are TGTGCCACCAGGAAGGGGAGCTCCTACGAGCAGTACTTC. Its protein product is CATRKGSSYEQYF.

The chain links TRBV14 to TRBJ1-2, with 7 bases fitting TRBD1. The germline V gene encodes CDR1 SGHDN and CDR2 FVKESK. Trimming took 4 bases from V and 7 from J; bases not matched to a gene: 6. The CDR3 spans 13 residues. The CDR3 sequence: CASSRQGGRGYTF. The CDR3 DNA is TGTGCCAGCAGCCGCCAAGGGGGCCGTGGCTACACCTTC. Filled out from reference TRBV14 and TRBJ1-2, the complete variable domain reads EAGVTQFPSHSVIEKGQTVTLRCDPISGHDNLYWYRRVMGKEIKFLLHFVKESKQDESGMPNNRFLAERTGGTYSTLKVQPAELEDSGVYFCASSRQGGRGYTFGSGTRLTVV.

V is TRBV6-1 and J is TRBJ2-6; D remains unclear. Germline lookup yields CDR1 MNHNS and CDR2 SASEGT. This CDR3 has 15 amino acids. Trimming cost V 5 bases and J 0 bases, with 8 bases left between them. CDR3 nucleotides: TGTGCCAGCAGTCGTTACACCTCTGGGGCCAACGTCCTGACTTTC. It yields the protein CASSRYTSGANVLTF.

This clonotype has only a few counts. The gene calls are TRBV27 and TRBJ2-3; D might be TRBD2 (6 bases). CDR1 and CDR2 (germline): MNHEY, SMNVEV (reference sequence). Trimming cost V 4 bases and J 8 bases, with 10 bases left between them. CDR3 length equals 12 residues. CDR3 residues: CASSSLRGTQYF. The CDR3 nucleotides are TGTGCCAGCAGTTCCCTGCGGGGTACGCAGTATTTT.

This clonotype was seen many times. J is TRBJ2-7 and V is TRBV4-2, with TRBD2 matching 10 bases. V dropped 0 bases and J dropped 3; count of bases not matched to a gene: 5. This CDR3 contains 16 residues. Looked up from germline, CDR1 is LGHNA and CDR2 is YNFKEQ. CDR3 region: CASSQDTASGSYEQYF. DNA of the CDR3: TGTGCCAGCAGCCAAGATACCGCTAGCGGGAGCTACGAGCAGTACTTC.

V usage is TRBV24-1 and J usage is TRBJ1-2; D might be TRBD1 (5 bases). V shed 5 bases and J shed 8 bases, with 14 bases lying between them. There are 13 residues in the CDR3. Germline CDR1 is KGHDR and CDR2 is SFDVKD. The CDR3 is CATSVQDRAGYTF. In nucleotides, the CDR3 is TGTGCCACCAGTGTACAGGATCGAGCGGGCTACACCTTC.

V usage is TRBV6-6 and J usage is TRBJ2-3, with 12 nucleotides matching TRBD2. This CDR3 contains 18 residues. Trimming cost V 6 bases and J 4 bases; bases outside gene matches: 14. The germline gives CDR1 MNHNY, CDR2 SVGAGI (reference sequence). In nucleotides, the CDR3 is TGTGCCAGCAGCTCCCAACTAGGACTAGCGGGGCGGGCAGATACGCAGTATTTT. Residues: CASSSQLGLAGRADTQYF.

The rearrangement uses TRBV24-1 and TRBJ2-1; 10 nucleotides agree with TRBD2. Germline CDR1 reads KGHDR; CDR2 reads SFDVKD. Trimming cost V 1 base and J 7 bases; bases outside gene matches: 3. The CDR3 sequence is 15 residues long. CDR3 amino acids: CATSDFLAGDNEQFF. The CDR3 DNA is TGTGCCACCAGTGATTTTCTAGCGGGAGATAATGAGCAGTTCTTC.

This clonotype has just a few counts. The chain combines TRBV7-3 with TRBJ1-2; a possible D gene is TRBD1 (6 bases). Trimming stripped 5 bases from V and 4 bases from J, with 26 bases between. This CDR3 comprises 18 residues. Germline CDR1 and CDR2: SGHTA and FQGTGA. The CDR3 loop is CASSPNAIQGPLAYGYTF. The CDR3 DNA follows: TGTGCCAGCAGCCCCAACGCTATACAGGGACCCCTCGCCTATGGCTACACCTTC.

This chain uses TRBV2 with TRBJ2-3; no firm D call. V lost 4 bases to trimming and J lost 6 bases, with 17 bases between them. Germline V gene sequence: CDR1 SNHLY, CDR2 FYNNEI. The CDR3 has 15 residues. Written as DNA, the CDR3 is TGTGCCAGCAGTGCCTTAAGCCCCGGGTCGGATACGCAGTATTTT. Its protein is CASSALSPGSDTQYF.

The chain has TRBV4-1 and TRBJ2-3; D is uncertain. The CDR3 has 14 residues. Per the germline V gene, CDR1 is MGHRA and CDR2 is YSYEKL. Trimming took 1 base from V and 2 from J, leaving 7 bases between them. CDR3 in DNA: TGCGCCAGCAGCCAAGTCTTAGCCACAGATACGCAGTATTTT. Translated, it gives CASSQVLATDTQYF.

The V call is TRBV5-1, the J call TRBJ1-5; D ambiguous. Trimming shortened V by 1 base and J by 3 bases, and 11 bases separated the two germline ends. The CDR3 runs to 15 residues. Germline CDR1 is SGHRS and CDR2 is YFSETQ. The CDR3: CASSLKRQNNQPQHF. The CDR3 DNA is TGCGCCAGCAGCTTGAAGAGGCAGAACAATCAGCCCCAGCATTTT.

The chain links TRBV5-1 to TRBJ2-2; no firm D call. The ends were cut back, 0 bases at V and 1 base at J, with 7 bases in the middle. Germline V gene lookup returns CDR1 SGHRS and CDR2 YFSETQ. The CDR3 spans 15 residues. The DNA of the CDR3 is TGCGCCAGCAGCTTGGGGCACAGGAACACCGGGGAGCTGTTTTTT. Protein sequence: CASSLGHRNTGELFF.

The chain combines TRBV7-9 with TRBJ2-1; no clear D gene. The germline V and J ends were trimmed by 1 base and 2 bases, with 9 bases remaining between them. The germline CDR1 and CDR2 sequences are SEHNR and FQNEAQ (reference sequence). CDR3 length: 15 residues. CDR3 bases: TGTGCCAGCAGCTTAGAAAGGGAACCCTACAATGAGCAGTTCTTC. Encoded protein: CASSLEREPYNEQFF.